The 27 T cell receptor beta chains below all came from one sample that was sequenced in a study of T cell changes during pregnancy in multiple sclerosis. Profiled with immunoSEQ multiplex PCR; TCRdb holds only in-frame clones, not every one. The repertoire consists of around 40,000 clones, with roughly 89% occurring once and the leading ten covering around 1.2%. The input for sequencing was CD4+ T cells from peripheral blood mononuclear cells, taken in the first trimester of pregnancy. These TCRs come from a female donor with multiple sclerosis, enrolled in a pregnancy study.

The chain links TRBV9 to TRBJ1-1; D not certain. The V gene lost 0 bases and the J gene lost 6 bases, with 9 bases spanning the gap. This CDR3 has 13 amino acids. CDR1 and CDR2 from the germline V gene are SGDLS and YYNGEE. The CDR3 spells CASSVVYAAEAFF. CDR3 bases: TGTGCCAGCAGCGTAGTCTATGCGGCTGAAGCTTTCTTT.

This clone is a singleton in its sample. This chain connects TRBV28 to TRBJ2-1; 9 bases line up with TRBD2. V was pared by 3 bases and J by 4 bases, with 4 bases of the junction left unmatched. CDR3 length equals 15 residues. Per the germline V gene, CDR1 is MDHEN and CDR2 is SYDVKM. The CDR3 DNA reads TGTGCCAGCAGTTTTGGTCTAGCGGGATACAATGAGCAGTTCTTC. Its protein product is CASSFGLAGYNEQFF. The full variable domain, completed using reference TRBV28 and TRBJ2-1, is DVKVTQSSRYLVKRTGEKVFLECVQDMDHENMFWYRQDPGLGLRLIYFSYDVKMKEKGDIPEGYSVSREKKERFSLILESASTNQTSMYLCASSFGLAGYNEQFFGPGTRLTVL.

The V gene is TRBV19, the J gene TRBJ2-2, with D maybe TRBD1 (6 bases). This CDR3 has 14 residues. Per germline, CDR1 LNHDA and CDR2 SQIVND (reference sequence). V dropped 7 bases and J dropped 0 bases, with 9 bases sitting between them. The CDR3 spells CASTGTPNTGELFF. CDR3 nucleotides: TGTGCCAGTACCGGGACACCGAACACCGGGGAGCTGTTTTTT.

This clone was recorded a few times. The genes are TRBV2 and TRBJ2-7; TRBD2 agrees at 7 bases. Germline V gene sequence: CDR1 SNHLY, CDR2 FYNNEI. Losses at the gene ends were 6 bases for V and 2 bases for J; bases not matched to a gene: 13. The CDR3 has 16 residues. CDR3 in DNA: TGTGCCAGCAGGGAGAGACTAGCATACCTGACCTACGAGCAGTACTTC. It encodes CASRERLAYLTYEQYF.

The rearrangement links TRBV7-9 to TRBJ1-1; D uncertain. Germline V CDR1 and CDR2: SEHNR, FQNEAQ (reference sequence). The V end was cut by 1 base, the J end by 4 bases, with 7 bases between. The CDR3 spans 13 residues. CDR3 protein: CASSLDLGTEAFF. The CDR3 DNA sequence: TGTGCCAGCAGCTTAGATCTAGGCACTGAAGCTTTCTTT.

The rearrangement links TRBV19 to TRBJ1-5; maybe TRBD1 (6 bases). The V gene lost 7 bases and the J gene lost 0 bases, with 22 bases spanning the gap. The CDR3 covers 18 residues. Germline V lookup: CDR1 LNHDA, CDR2 SQIVND (reference sequence). The CDR3 reads CASTFESTGIYSNQPQHF. CDR3 nucleotide sequence: TGTGCCAGTACCTTCGAATCAACAGGGATTTATAGCAATCAGCCCCAGCATTTT.

The gene calls are TRBV5-1 and TRBJ2-4; D unresolved. The V end lost 0 bases, the J end lost 8 bases, and 9 bases lay between the germline ends. Germline V CDR1 and CDR2: SGHRS, YFSETQ. CDR3 length: 13 residues. The CDR3 here is CASSLDIEDIQYF. CDR3 nucleotides: TGCGCCAGCAGCTTGGATATCGAGGACATTCAGTACTTC.

This clone was detected only a few times. V is TRBV10-3 and J is TRBJ2-3; D not certain. Germline CDR1 is ENHRY and CDR2 is SYGVKD. Deletions cut 4 bases from V and 4 bases from J, with 12 bases between. The CDR3 contains 14 residues. CDR3 in DNA: TGTGCCATCAGTGCCATTGACTCTGCAGATACGCAGTATTTT. This translates into CAISAIDSADTQYF.

Turning to this clone: Here the CDR3 omits its conserved ending phenylalanine or tryptophan, so a read error is the likely source. The DNA is left out, because the CDR3 cannot be placed on it with certainty; the CDR3 is given as TCRdb lists it. This rearrangement joins TRBV23-1 to TRBJ1-2. TRBV23-1 is identified as an open reading frame with a role that is uncertain. From its first to its last residue, the CDR3 has 8 amino acids. Here the CDR3 reads CASSPGGL.

The genes are TRBV29-1 and TRBJ1-1; TRBD1 matches at 8 bases. The CDR3 has 13 residues. V shed 6 bases and J 5 bases; nucleotides not matched to a gene: 8. CDR1 SQVTM and CDR2 ANQGSEA come from the germline V gene. CDR3 DNA sequence: TGCAGCGTCGGACAGGGTTTCAGGACTGAAGCTTTCTTT. Residues: CSVGQGFRTEAFF.

The chain carries TRBV6-1 and TRBJ2-5; 11 bases line up with TRBD2. Germline loops: CDR1 MNHNS, CDR2 SASEGT. This CDR3 comprises 15 residues. The junction had 8 bases not matched to a gene; V was cut back by 7 bases and J by 4 bases. Here the CDR3 DNA reads TGTGCCAGCACTCGGCTAGCGGGAGGACTAGAGACCCAGTACTTC. Amino acid sequence: CASTRLAGGLETQYF.

This chain uses TRBV5-6 with TRBJ2-4; perhaps TRBD2 as D (6 bases). This CDR3 is 18 amino acids long. CDR1 SGHDT and CDR2 YYEEEE come from the germline V gene. V was trimmed by 5 bases and J by 2 bases, leaving 23 bases between them. CDR3 sequence (DNA): TGTGCCAGCAGACCTCAGGGCTTGCGGGATTCATCCAAAAACATTCAGTACTTC. Its protein product is CASRPQGLRDSSKNIQYF. Drawing the rest from reference TRBV5-6 and TRBJ2-4, the complete variable domain is DAGVTQSPTHLIKTRGQQVTLRCSPKSGHDTVSWYQQALGQGPQFIFQYYEEEERQRGNFPDRFSGHQFPNYSSELNVNALLLGDSALYLCASRPQGLRDSSKNIQYFGAGTRLSVL.

This chain connects TRBV14 to TRBJ2-1, with D possibly TRBD2 on 6 matching bases. The germline V and J ends were trimmed by 4 bases and 0 bases, with 7 bases remaining between them. The germline gives CDR1 SGHDN, CDR2 FVKESK. The CDR3 spans 14 residues. The CDR3 region is CASSLLASYNEQFF. The CDR3 DNA sequence: TGTGCCAGCAGCCTACTAGCCTCCTACAATGAGCAGTTCTTC.

V usage is TRBV30 and J usage is TRBJ1-2; D is unresolved. Trimming took off 2 bases at V and 8 bases at J, with 12 bases between the two ends. The length of the CDR3 is 12 residues. Germline V gives CDR1 GTSNPN, CDR2 SVGIG (reference sequence). The chain's CDR3 is CAWSLQSGGYTF. In DNA, the CDR3 is TGTGCCTGGAGTCTGCAATCGGGGGGCTACACCTTC.

This clone was counted once. The gene calls are TRBV28 and TRBJ2-7; the D gene is possibly TRBD1 (5 bases). Germline assignment: CDR1 MDHEN and CDR2 SYDVKM. V dropped 4 bases and J dropped 2 bases, with 12 bases sitting between them. The CDR3 is made up of 14 amino acids. The CDR3 loop reads CASSSHQGTYEQYF. CDR3 sequence (DNA): TGTGCCAGCAGTTCCCATCAGGGAACCTACGAGCAGTACTTC.

The genes are TRBV5-1 and TRBJ1-3, with D uncertain. The CDR3 runs to 17 residues. The germline V and J ends were trimmed by 0 bases and 0 bases, with 13 bases remaining between them. Germline V gene sequence: CDR1 SGHRS, CDR2 YFSETQ. In DNA form, the CDR3 reads TGCGCCAGCAGCTTGGCATCAGCAGGCTCCTCTGGAAACACCATATATTTT. It codes for CASSLASAGSSGNTIYF.

The chain links TRBV19 to TRBJ2-7; 9 bases agree with TRBD1. J lost 0 bases, V lost 6 bases, and 6 bases had no gene match. The CDR3 has 15 residues. CDR1 and CDR2 from the germline V gene are LNHDA and SQIVND (reference sequence). The CDR3 nucleotides are TGTGCCAGTAGAGACGGGACAGGGAGCTCCTACGAGCAGTACTTC. Translating gives CASRDGTGSSYEQYF. The full variable domain, with the rest looked up from reference TRBV19 and TRBJ2-7, is DGGITQSPKYLFRKEGQNVTLSCEQNLNHDAMYWYRQDPGQGLRLIYYSQIVNDFQKGDIAEGYSVSREKKESFPLTVTSAQKNPTAFYLCASRDGTGSSYEQYFGPGTRLTVT.

V and J are TRBV1 and TRBJ2-1; no check of the table's D call, TRBD2, against the DNA was made. TRBV1 is a listed pseudogene. The CDR3 totals 14 residues. CDR3 bases: TGCACCAGCAGCCGTGGGACTAGAGGGAATGAGCAGTTCTTC. Amino acids: CTSSRGTRGNEQFF.

This clone was counted between two and nine times. The chain uses TRBV29-1 and TRBJ1-1; D may be TRBD1 (6 bases). The CDR3 loop spans 12 amino acids. Trimming took 6 bases from V and 7 from J, leaving 15 bases between them. In germline, CDR1 is SQVTM, CDR2 ANQGSEA. The DNA for the CDR3 is TGCAGCGTACGACAGGTCCCCCTTGAAGCTTTCTTT. Protein sequence: CSVRQVPLEAFF.

This clone was observed a single time. V usage is TRBV19 and J usage is TRBJ2-7; the match to TRBD2 covers 9 bases. This CDR3 comprises 13 residues. Germline V gene sequence: CDR1 LNHDA, CDR2 SQIVND (reference sequence). V gave up 9 bases and J gave up 7 bases; unmatched junction bases: 10. The CDR3: CASYSSGTGEQYF. CDR3 nucleotides: TGTGCCAGCTACTCTAGCGGGACGGGGGAGCAGTACTTC.

There are a few counts of this clone. CDR3 coding DNA: TGTGCCAGCAGTCTGAAGGGGACTGAAGCTTTCTTT. As protein: CASSLKGTEAFF. This chain joins TRBV7-9 and TRBJ1-1, with D maybe TRBD1 (5 bases). The V end lost 6 bases, the J end lost 5 bases, and 10 bases lay between the germline ends. The CDR3 spans 12 residues. Germline loops: CDR1 SEHNR, CDR2 FQNEAQ (reference sequence). The variable domain in full, with the rest retrieved from reference TRBV7-9 and TRBJ1-1, is DTGVSQNPRHKITKRGQNVTFRCDPISEHNRLYWYRQTLGQGPEFLTYFQNEAQLEKSRLLSDRFSAERPKGSFSTLEIQRTEQGDSAMYLCASSLKGTEAFFGQGTRLTVV.

The chain employs TRBV6-1 and TRBJ2-2; TRBD1 might be the D (6 bases). Per germline, CDR1 MNHNS and CDR2 SASEGT. The CDR3 is 17 residues long. Trimming removed 2 bases from V and 6 bases from J, with 19 bases in between. CDR3 sequence reads: CASSEWGDRLHAGELFF. DNA of the CDR3: TGTGCCAGCAGTGAATGGGGAGACAGGCTTCATGCCGGGGAGCTGTTTTTT.

The V and J genes are TRBV7-3 and TRBJ2-3, with 9 positions matching TRBD2. Germline CDR1 and CDR2: SGHTA and FQGTGA. Trimming took 5 bases from V and 1 from J; bases not matched to a gene: 19. There are 20 residues in the CDR3. The CDR3 region is CASSLRAAGGPQARTDTQYF. In nucleotides, the CDR3 is TGTGCCAGCAGCCTGAGGGCGGCGGGAGGGCCACAAGCCCGCACAGATACGCAGTATTTT.

The rearrangement uses TRBV5-6 and TRBJ1-3; 9 positions match TRBD1. The germline V gene encodes CDR1 SGHDT and CDR2 YYEEEE. The CDR3 loop spans 16 amino acids. V was clipped by 4 bases and J by 4 bases; unmatched bases: 9. CDR3 region: CASSPVGQGPGNTIYF. CDR3 sequence (DNA): TGTGCCAGCAGCCCTGTGGGACAGGGACCAGGAAACACCATATATTTT.

The V gene is TRBV6-6, the J gene TRBJ1-1, with 12 bases that match TRBD1. Trimming removed 5 bases from V and 7 bases from J; junction bases left unmatched: 5. The germline V gene has CDR1 MNHNY and CDR2 SVGAGI (reference sequence). The CDR3 totals 14 residues. In DNA form, the CDR3 reads TGTGCCAGCAGTAAGGGACAGGGGGCAGGTGAAGCTTTCTTT. This gives the protein CASSKGQGAGEAFF.

The chain combines TRBV14 with TRBJ1-5; D gene ambiguous. Trimming took off 5 bases at V and 4 bases at J, with 9 bases between the two ends. CDR3 size: 13 residues. Germline CDR1 SGHDN, CDR2 FVKESK. The CDR3 is CASSSEGNQPQHF. CDR3 coding DNA: TGTGCCAGCAGCTCCGAGGGAAATCAGCCCCAGCATTTT. The entire variable domain, with the rest obtained from reference TRBV14 and TRBJ1-5, is as follows: EAGVTQFPSHSVIEKGQTVTLRCDPISGHDNLYWYRRVMGKEIKFLLHFVKESKQDESGMPNNRFLAERTGGTYSTLKVQPAELEDSGVYFCASSSEGNQPQHFGDGTRLSIL.

The sample holds one count of this clone. This rearrangement joins TRBV19 to TRBJ2-5, with no clear D. Germline CDR1 and CDR2: LNHDA and SQIVND (reference sequence). The CDR3 is made up of 11 amino acids. Trimming shortened V by 3 bases and J by 7 bases, and 6 bases separated the two germline ends. For the CDR3, the DNA is TGTGCCAGTAGTATCGGTGGGACCCAGTACTTC. Translation gives CASSIGGTQYF.